This T cell receptor beta chain was profiled in a study of beta chain features in type 1 diabetes. This clone was counted only a few times. Its antigen is not identified. V was trimmed by 2 bases and J by 5 bases, leaving 14 bases between them. CDR1 is SGHRS, CDR2 YFSETQ, per germline. This CDR3 has 15 amino acids. General observations from the study: When Type 1 diabetes patients were examined, their TCRB CDR3s proved moderately but significantly shorter in all four CD4+ subsets.

Every isolated RNA sample was fully reverse transcribed, so sequencing captured expressed TCRB transcripts. The assay was immunoSEQ multiplex PCR, and TCRdb's table has in-frame clones only and misses some. The data contain 450,000 or so clones, about an eighth of them singletons. The sample consisted of naive CD4+ T cells from blood. The sequence was obtained from a woman aged 18-29 years in good health. This chain uses TRBV5-1 with TRBJ2-1, with unresolved D. DNA for the CDR3: TGCGCCAGCAGCTTTGCAGGAGAGAGAGACAATGAGCAGTTCTTC. Protein: CASSFAGERDNEQFF.